This TCR beta chain was identified in a study of blood T cell repertoires in COVID-19. Study as a whole: The origin of the acute and convalescent COVID-19 samples was the United States, Italy and Spain. Sources were T cells, B-cell-depleted T cells, or PBMCs; the material itself was cDNA or gDNA.

This CDR3 contains 18 residues. The V segment lost 5 bases and the J segment 7 bases; nucleotides outside the gene matches: 13. Per the germline V gene, CDR1 is SGHNT and CDR2 is YYREEE (reference sequence). Authors' data handling: It was from reference gene primer amplification that nucleated cell counts were estimated. The method was immunoSEQ multiplex PCR; TCRdb's version includes in-frame clones alone and lacks a portion of them. The V and J calls and clone size were taken over from that table, and D and trimming were inferred from the DNA. Altogether 70,000 or so clones are present, 86% being singletons, with the ten largest covering less than 4%.

The V gene is TRBV5-4, the J gene TRBJ2-1; the match to TRBD2 covers 15 bases. The clonotype comes from a man in his sixties or seventies with active COVID-19. Sequenced input: peripheral blood. The CDR3 region has the DNA TGTGCCAGCAGACCCGGACTAGCGGGAGGGGGGGGGCGGAATGAGCAGTTCTTC. Translated, it gives CASRPGLAGGGGRNEQFF.